Each of the 15 T cell receptor beta chains below was sequenced from the same sample in a study of siplizumab effects on memory and regulatory T cells. Assay: immunoSEQ multiplex PCR; the TCRdb copy retains only in-frame clones and omits some. Among roughly 62,000 clones listed, 79% were seen once. Sequencing was done on a sample of memory CD4+ T cells sorted from blood. Receptors were obtained from a human donor in good health.

The chain joins TRBV30 to TRBJ1-5; D is unresolved. Germline V gives CDR1 GTSNPN, CDR2 SVGIG (reference sequence). V was cut by 4 bases and J by 4 bases, with 11 bases left in between. The CDR3 loop spans 13 amino acids. CDR3 protein: CAWNGGENQPQHF. The CDR3 DNA sequence: TGTGCCTGGAACGGCGGGGAAAATCAGCCCCAGCATTTT.

The chain has TRBV29-1 and TRBJ2-3; D is ambiguous. The CDR3 covers 12 residues. Germline V lookup: CDR1 SQVTM, CDR2 ANQGSEA. Trimming pared 7 bases from V and 2 bases from J, leaving 10 bases between. The CDR3 DNA follows: TGCAGCGCCGGACCTGCCACAGATACGCAGTATTTT. It encodes CSAGPATDTQYF.

To note about this clone: This CDR3 is also generated by other DNA sequences in the sample. This rearrangement joins TRBV15 to TRBJ1-5; TRBD1 aligns across 8 bases. Germline CDR1 and CDR2: LNHNV and YYDKDF (reference sequence). This CDR3 is built from 14 residues. V lost 4 bases to trimming and J lost 7 bases; unmatched junction nucleotides: 6. The CDR3 DNA is TGTGCCACCAGCAAGGGACAGGTTAACCAGCCCCAGCATTTT. Translating gives CATSKGQVNQPQHF.

The rearrangement uses TRBV6-5 and TRBJ2-3; the match to TRBD2 covers 10 bases. J lost 8 bases, V lost 6 bases, and 11 bases had no gene match. The germline CDR1 and CDR2 sequences are MNHEY and SVGAGI. This CDR3 is built from 15 residues. The CDR3 protein is CASRESSGGSVTQYF. CDR3 DNA: TGTGCCAGCAGGGAATCTAGCGGGGGTTCGGTTACGCAGTATTTT.

A single count supports this clone. The chain recombines TRBV11-2 with TRBJ2-3, with D perhaps matching TRBD1 (5 bases). Germline CDR1 is SGHAT and CDR2 is FQNNGV. V was shortened by 5 bases and J by 6 bases, with 21 bases between the two germline ends. The CDR3 is 16 amino acids. The DNA of the CDR3 is TGTGCCAGCAGCCGAATAGGTGGCAGGGCGCCGGATACGCAGTATTTT. Translation: CASSRIGGRAPDTQYF.

J is TRBJ2-7 and V is TRBV7-2; 8 nucleotides align to TRBD2. Germline CDR1 and CDR2: SGHTA and FQGNSA. CDR3 length: 14 residues. Trimming removed 5 bases from V and 1 base from J; junction bases left unmatched: 4. This CDR3 is CASSPRGGSYEQYF. CDR3 sequence (DNA): TGTGCCAGCAGCCCCCGGGGGGGGTCCTACGAGCAGTACTTC.

The V call is TRBV5-1, the J call TRBJ2-5; 13 bases agree with TRBD2. The trim removed 4 bases at V and 4 bases at J, leaving 4 bases unmatched. CDR1 is SGHRS, CDR2 YFSETQ, per germline. This CDR3 comprises 15 residues. For the CDR3, the DNA is TGCGCCAGCAGCGTCCGACTAGCGGGGGGAGAGACCCAGTACTTC. Its protein product is CASSVRLAGGETQYF.

J is TRBJ2-7 and V is TRBV7-9; 8 positions agree with TRBD1. The V gene end was trimmed by 3 bases and the J gene end by 5 bases; junction bases not matched to a gene: 3. The V gene's germline CDR1 is SEHNR and CDR2 FQNEAQ (reference sequence). This CDR3 contains 13 residues. Here the CDR3 reads CASSLGTGHEQYF. The CDR3 DNA reads TGTGCCAGCAGCTTGGGGACAGGCCACGAGCAGTACTTC.

The rearrangement joins TRBV27 to TRBJ1-4; no reliable D call. The CDR3 has 11 amino acids. CDR1 is MNHEY, CDR2 SMNVEV, per germline (reference sequence). V lost 6 bases and J 10 bases, leaving 9 bases between the germline ends. As DNA, the CDR3 is TGTGCCAGCAGCGAGGCAGGAAAACTGTTTTTT. Its protein is CASSEAGKLFF.

The chain is built from TRBV18 and TRBJ1-2; no definite D call. Germline values: CDR1 KGHSH, CDR2 LQKENI. CDR3 length: 12 residues. Trimming removed 1 base from V and 8 bases from J, with 8 bases in between. The CDR3 is CASSPLGRGYTF. The CDR3 nucleotides read TGTGCCAGCTCACCACTCGGTCGGGGCTACACCTTC.

A single count supports this clone. This chain's CDR3 is CASSLQGLAGDPYEQYF. The CDR3 DNA sequence: TGTGCCAGCAGCTTACAGGGACTAGCGGGGGACCCCTACGAGCAGTACTTC. The rearrangement joins TRBV7-2 to TRBJ2-7; 14 nucleotides match TRBD2. The CDR3 is 17 residues long. Losses at the gene ends were 2 bases for V and 2 bases for J; bases not matched to a gene: 5. Germline V CDR1 and CDR2: SGHTA, FQGNSA.

The chain uses TRBV7-7 and TRBJ2-5; D might be TRBD1 (5 bases). The J call could be wrong; TRBJ2-7 is a better fit for the DNA end. Looked up from germline, CDR1 is SSHAT and CDR2 is FNYEAQ (reference sequence). The CDR3 has 15 residues. Here the CDR3 reads CASSPGDPGIHEQYF. DNA for the CDR3: TGTGCCAGCAGCCCGGGTGACCCAGGGATCCACGAGCAGTACTTC.

As concerns this clone: The same CDR3 can be traced to other DNA sequences in this sample. In DNA, the CDR3 is TGTGCCAGCAGCCGACAGGGTCCGGGTCAGCCCCAGCATTTT. Translation: CASSRQGPGQPQHF. This chain connects TRBV7-9 to TRBJ1-5; 7 bases map to TRBD1. Germline trimming cut 5 bases from V and 6 bases from J; bases unmatched to any gene: 7. Germline assignment: CDR1 SEHNR and CDR2 FQNEAQ (reference sequence). The CDR3 length is 14 residues.

This chain connects TRBV9 to TRBJ1-4; D gene ambiguous. Germline V gene lookup returns CDR1 SGDLS and CDR2 YYNGEE. Between the trimmed V and J ends, which lost 2 bases and 1 base, there was a span of 9 bases. This CDR3 has 15 residues. The CDR3 here is CASSVGSVTNEKLFF. The CDR3 nucleotides are TGTGCCAGCAGCGTGGGGAGCGTAACTAATGAAAAACTGTTTTTT.

The V call is TRBV18, the J call TRBJ1-1; D is uncertain. Trimming left V 4 bases short and J 6 bases short, with 15 bases between. The CDR3 runs to 14 residues. The germline V gene encodes CDR1 KGHSH and CDR2 LQKENI. The CDR3 protein is CASSRSLGNAEAFF. CDR3 nucleotide sequence: TGTGCCAGCTCACGTTCTTTGGGAAACGCTGAAGCTTTCTTT.